Listed here are 2 T cell receptor beta chains from one sample, sequenced in a study of blood T cell repertoires in COVID-19. Sequenced by immunoSEQ multiplex PCR; TCRdb stores in-frame clones only, minus some. The sample lists under 450,000 clones; 86% were seen once. Sequenced sample: peripheral blood. These receptors were obtained from a woman aged 60-70 years with COVID-19, enrolled during active disease.

This sequence joins TRBV5-4 and TRBJ1-1; a weak D match, TRBD1 (5 bases). There are 13 residues in the CDR3. Trimming removed 4 bases from V and 3 bases from J, with 10 bases in between. Germline lookup yields CDR1 SGHNT and CDR2 YYREEE (reference sequence). The CDR3, as DNA: TGTGCCAGCAGCCCGCTCAGGGACACTGAAGCTTTCTTT. It codes for CASSPLRDTEAFF. The whole variable domain, filled in from reference TRBV5-4 and TRBJ1-1, reads ETGVTQSPTHLIKTRGQQVTLRCSSQSGHNTVSWYQQALGQGPQFIFQYYREEENGRGNFPPRFSGLQFPNYSSELNVNALELDDSALYLCASSPLRDTEAFFGQGTRLTVV.

This CDR3 is CASSSPGQGESPLHF. DNA for the CDR3: TGTGCCAGCAGTTCCCCGGGACAGGGTGAATCACCCCTCCACTTT. This chain links TRBV6-6 with TRBJ1-6, with TRBD1 matching 9 bases. This CDR3 comprises 15 residues. CDR1 is MNHNY and CDR2 is SVGAGI in the germline V gene (reference sequence). Germline trimming cut 4 bases from V and 10 bases from J; bases unmatched to any gene: 8.